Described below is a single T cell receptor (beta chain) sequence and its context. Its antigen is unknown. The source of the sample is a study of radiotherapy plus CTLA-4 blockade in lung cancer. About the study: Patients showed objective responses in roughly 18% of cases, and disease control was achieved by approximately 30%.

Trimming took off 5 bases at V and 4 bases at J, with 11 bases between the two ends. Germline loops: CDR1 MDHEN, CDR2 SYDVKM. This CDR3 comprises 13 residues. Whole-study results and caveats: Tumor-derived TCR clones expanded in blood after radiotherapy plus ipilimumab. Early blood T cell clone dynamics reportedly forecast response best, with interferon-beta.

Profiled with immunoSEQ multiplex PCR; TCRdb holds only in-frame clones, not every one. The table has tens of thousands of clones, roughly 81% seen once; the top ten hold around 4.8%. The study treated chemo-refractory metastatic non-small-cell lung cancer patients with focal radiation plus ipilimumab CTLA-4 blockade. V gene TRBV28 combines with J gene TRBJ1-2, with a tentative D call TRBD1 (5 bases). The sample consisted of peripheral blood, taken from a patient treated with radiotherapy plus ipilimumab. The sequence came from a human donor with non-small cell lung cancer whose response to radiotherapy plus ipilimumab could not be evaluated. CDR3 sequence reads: CASSQGGAYGYTF. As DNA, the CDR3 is TGTGCCAGCAGTCAGGGTGGAGCCTATGGCTACACCTTC.